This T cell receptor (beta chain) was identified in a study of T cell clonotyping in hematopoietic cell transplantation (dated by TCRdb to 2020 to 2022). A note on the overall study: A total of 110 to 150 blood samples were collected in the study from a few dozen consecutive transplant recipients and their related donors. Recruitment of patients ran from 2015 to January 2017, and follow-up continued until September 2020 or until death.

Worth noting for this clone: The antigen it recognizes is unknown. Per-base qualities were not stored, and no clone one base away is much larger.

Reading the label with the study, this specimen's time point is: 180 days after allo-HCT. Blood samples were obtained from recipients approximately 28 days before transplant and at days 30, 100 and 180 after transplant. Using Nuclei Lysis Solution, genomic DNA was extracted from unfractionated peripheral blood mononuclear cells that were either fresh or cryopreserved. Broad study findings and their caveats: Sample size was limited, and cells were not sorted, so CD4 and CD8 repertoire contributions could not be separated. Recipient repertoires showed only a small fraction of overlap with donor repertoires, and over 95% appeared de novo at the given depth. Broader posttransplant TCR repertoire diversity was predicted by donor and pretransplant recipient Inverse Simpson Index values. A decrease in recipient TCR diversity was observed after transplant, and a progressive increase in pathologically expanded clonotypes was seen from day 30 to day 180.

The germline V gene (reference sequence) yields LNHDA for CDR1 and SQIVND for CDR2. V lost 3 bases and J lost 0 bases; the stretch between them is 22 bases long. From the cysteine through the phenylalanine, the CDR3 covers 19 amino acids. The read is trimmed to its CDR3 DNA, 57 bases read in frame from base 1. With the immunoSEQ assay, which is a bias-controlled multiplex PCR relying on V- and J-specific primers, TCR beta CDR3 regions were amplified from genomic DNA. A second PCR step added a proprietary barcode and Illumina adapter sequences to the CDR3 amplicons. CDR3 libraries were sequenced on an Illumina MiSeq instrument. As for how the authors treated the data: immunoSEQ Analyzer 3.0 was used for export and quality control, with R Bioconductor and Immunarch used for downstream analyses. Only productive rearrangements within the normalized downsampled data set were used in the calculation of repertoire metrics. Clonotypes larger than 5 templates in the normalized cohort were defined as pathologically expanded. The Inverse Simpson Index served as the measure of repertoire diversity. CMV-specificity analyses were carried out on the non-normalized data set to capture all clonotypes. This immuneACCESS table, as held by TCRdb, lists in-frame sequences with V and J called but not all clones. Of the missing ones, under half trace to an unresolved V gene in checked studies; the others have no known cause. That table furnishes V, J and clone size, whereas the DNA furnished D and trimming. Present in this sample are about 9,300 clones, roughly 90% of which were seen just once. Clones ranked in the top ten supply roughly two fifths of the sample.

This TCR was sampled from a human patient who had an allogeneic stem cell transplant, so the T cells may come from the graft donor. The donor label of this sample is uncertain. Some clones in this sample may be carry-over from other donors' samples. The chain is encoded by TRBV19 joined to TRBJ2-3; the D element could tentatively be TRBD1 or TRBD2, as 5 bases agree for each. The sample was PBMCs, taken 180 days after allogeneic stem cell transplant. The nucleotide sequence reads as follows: TGTGCCAGTAGTATGGGGGATCTTATTCGTGAATCTAGCACAGATACGCAGTATTTT. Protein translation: CASSMGDLIRESSTDTQYF. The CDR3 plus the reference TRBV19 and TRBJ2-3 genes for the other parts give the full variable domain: DGGITQSPKYLFRKEGQNVTLSCEQNLNHDAMYWYRQDPGQGLRLIYYSQIVNDFQKGDIAEGYSVSREKKESFPLTVTSAQKNPTAFYLCASSMGDLIRESSTDTQYFGPGTRLTVL.